The 15 T cell receptor beta chains in this list originate from one sample, sequenced in a study of OX40 agonist ivuxolimab in advanced cancers. The assay was immunoSEQ multiplex PCR, and TCRdb's table has in-frame clones only and misses some. The sample lists about 37,000 clones, roughly 90% occurring once. The sample was CD4+ or CD8+ T cells sorted from blood, taken in a trial of the OX40 agonist ivuxolimab. The receptors were gathered from an adult with an advanced solid tumor such as melanoma, head and neck, liver or kidney cancer.

This clone was recorded only once. CDR3 in DNA: TGTGCCAGCAGCGTAGGTGGCGGGAGGGCCCCCGATGAGCAGTTCTTC. Translated, it gives CASSVGGGRAPDEQFF. The chain recombines TRBV9 with TRBJ2-1, with TRBD2 identical over 9 bases. Per the germline V gene, CDR1 is SGDLS and CDR2 is YYNGEE. The CDR3 contains 16 residues. V lost 0 bases, J lost 8 bases, and 9 bases stayed unmatched.

The chain employs TRBV12-5 and TRBJ1-5; the D is unclear. V shed 3 bases and J shed 4 bases, with 1 base lying between them. The length of the CDR3 is 11 residues. The germline V gene has CDR1 LGHNT and CDR2 FRNRAP. Here the CDR3 DNA reads TGTGCTAGTGGTTTTAATCAGCCCCAGCATTTT. It is translated as CASGFNQPQHF.

V is TRBV7-9 and J is TRBJ2-7, with D unclear. CDR3 size: 12 residues. Trimming shortened V by 3 bases and J by 2 bases, and 5 bases separated the two germline ends. From germline, CDR1 is SEHNR and CDR2 FQNEAQ (reference sequence). The CDR3 bases are TGTGCCAGCAGCTTGAACCCCTACGAGCAGTACTTC. Protein: CASSLNPYEQYF.

The V gene is TRBV10-3, the J gene TRBJ2-3, with D perhaps TRBD1 (5 bases). V was shortened by 3 bases and J by 3 bases, with 7 bases between the two germline ends. Germline V gives CDR1 ENHRY, CDR2 SYGVKD. The CDR3 contains 13 residues. CDR3 region: CAISDKGTDTQYF. CDR3 DNA: TGTGCCATCAGTGACAAGGGGACAGATACGCAGTATTTT.

The V call is TRBV4-2, the J call TRBJ2-1; weak D call: TRBD1 (5 bases). Germline V gene lookup returns CDR1 LGHNA and CDR2 YNFKEQ. V lost 1 base, J lost 0 bases, and 16 bases lay in between. The CDR3 sequence is 18 residues long. The CDR3 coding sequence is TGTGCCAGCAGCCAAGGGGTTACAGGCCGTAGCTCCTACAATGAGCAGTTCTTC. Protein product: CASSQGVTGRSSYNEQFF.

V and J are TRBV7-2 and TRBJ2-2; a possible D gene is TRBD1 (6 bases). Germline V lookup: CDR1 SGHTA, CDR2 FQGNSA. The CDR3 consists of 14 residues. The V gene lost 0 bases and the J gene lost 6 bases, with 8 bases spanning the gap. The CDR3 sequence: CASSLAPGAGELFF. The CDR3 region has the DNA TGTGCCAGCAGCTTAGCGCCAGGGGCCGGGGAGCTGTTTTTT. The full variable domain, in which reference TRBV7-2 and TRBJ2-2 provide the parts outside the CDR3, is GAGVSQSPSNKVTEKGKDVELRCDPISGHTALYWYRQSLGQGLEFLIYFQGNSAPDKSGLPSDRFSAERTGGSVSTLTIQRTQQEDSAVYLCASSLAPGAGELFFGEGSRLTVL.

Only one count was recorded for this clone. V and J are TRBV29-1 and TRBJ2-3; 8 bases fit TRBD2. V lost 3 bases, J lost 6 bases, and 5 bases stayed unmatched. This CDR3 comprises 13 residues. Germline assignment: CDR1 SQVTM and CDR2 ANQGSEA. The CDR3 spells CSVEIRLADTQYF. The CDR3 DNA reads TGCAGCGTTGAGATAAGACTAGCGGATACGCAGTATTTT.

This clone appeared once. V gene TRBV27 combines with J gene TRBJ2-7, with a weak D call TRBD2 (6 bases). With 2 bases removed from V and 1 base from J, the gap between germline ends came to 9 bases. The CDR3 runs 14 residues. Germline V gene data show CDR1 as MNHEY and CDR2 as SMNVEV (reference sequence). The CDR3: CASSLLGRSYEQYF. The CDR3 DNA reads TGTGCCAGCAGTTTACTCGGGAGATCCTACGAGCAGTACTTC.

V and J are TRBV7-3 and TRBJ2-1, with 9 bases aligning to TRBD2. The V gene's germline CDR1 is SGHTA and CDR2 FQGTGA. CDR3 length: 15 residues. V lost 2 bases to trimming and J lost 8 bases; unmatched junction nucleotides: 7. DNA of the CDR3: TGTGCCAGCAGCTTAGGCGGGAGGGCCCGGGATGAGCAGTTCTTC. This codes for CASSLGGRARDEQFF.

This chain links TRBV21-1 with TRBJ2-7. TRBV21-1 is a pseudogene locus. The CDR3 is 15 residues long. This chain's CDR3 is CASSRPGTLGYEQYF. CDR3 nucleotides: TGTGCCAGCAGCCGCCCCGGGACCCTGGGTTACGAGCAGTACTTC.

V is TRBV6-6 and J is TRBJ1-2; tentatively, D is TRBD1 (6 bases). The CDR3 consists of 13 residues. The germline V gene encodes CDR1 MNHNY and CDR2 SVGAGI (reference sequence). Trimming took 10 bases from V and 0 from J, leaving 12 bases between them. This CDR3 reads CAIQGHSNYGYTF. CDR3 nucleotides: TGTGCCATCCAGGGACACTCTAACTATGGCTACACCTTC.

The chain combines TRBV27 with TRBJ2-3; weak D call: TRBD2 (7 bases). V lost 7 bases to trimming and J lost 11 bases, with 16 bases between them. Germline-derived CDR1 and CDR2 are MNHEY and SMNVEV (reference sequence). The CDR3 length is 12 residues. CDR3 coding DNA: TGTGCCAGCATGGGGGGGGCGGTGGGGCAGTATTTT. Protein: CASMGGAVGQYF.

V is TRBV9 and J is TRBJ2-7; TRBD2 aligns across 7 bases. Germline CDR1 reads SGDLS; CDR2 reads YYNGEE. The ends lost 0 bases at V and 3 bases at J; junction bases unmatched: 6. The CDR3 is 15 residues long. CDR3 sequence: CASSVAAAGVYEQYF. CDR3 sequence (DNA): TGTGCCAGCAGCGTAGCCGCTGCGGGAGTCTACGAGCAGTACTTC.

V and J are TRBV5-1 and TRBJ2-7; tentative D call: TRBD1 (7 bases). The CDR3 has 14 residues. CDR1 and CDR2 (germline): SGHRS, YFSETQ. The germline V and J ends were trimmed by 0 bases and 7 bases, with 14 bases remaining between them. Written as DNA, the CDR3 is TGCGCCAGCAGCTTGGTTGCAGGGGGGAGGGAGCAGTACTTC. The encoded protein is CASSLVAGGREQYF.

This sequence joins TRBV29-1 and TRBJ2-7; 8 nucleotides match TRBD2. The CDR3 is made up of 14 amino acids. Per germline, CDR1 SQVTM and CDR2 ANQGSEA. Trimming cost V 5 bases and J 4 bases; bases outside gene matches: 10. CDR3 sequence (DNA): TGCAGCGTTCAGACCGGGACTAGTCGTTACGAGCAGTACTTC. Its protein is CSVQTGTSRYEQYF.